The 19 T cell receptor beta chains presented below share a single source sample, sequenced in a study of radiation and T cells in renal cell carcinoma. Noted time point: baseline pretreatment blood. Described treatment: 15 Gy SBRT to primary tumor, nephrectomy 4 weeks later. The method was immunoSEQ multiplex PCR; TCRdb's version includes in-frame clones alone and lacks a portion of them. The sample shows approximately 120,000 clones, around 83% of them seen only once. Source: blood, taken from a patient whose treatment included radiotherapy and nephrectomy. All receptors come from a woman in her sixties or seventies with renal cell carcinoma.

The V gene is TRBV6-5, the J gene TRBJ1-1; tentatively, D is TRBD1 (6 bases). The CDR3 runs to 15 residues. V was cut by 0 bases and J by 5 bases, with 13 bases left in between. The V gene's germline CDR1 is MNHEY and CDR2 SVGAGI. CDR3: CASSYSTQRGTEAFF. CDR3 nucleotide sequence: TGTGCCAGCAGTTACTCGACCCAGAGGGGGACTGAAGCTTTCTTT.

V gene TRBV27 combines with J gene TRBJ1-2; the match to TRBD1 covers 10 bases. V was clipped by 3 bases and J by 4 bases; unmatched bases: 5. CDR1 is MNHEY and CDR2 is SMNVEV in the germline V gene (reference sequence). The CDR3 is made up of 15 amino acids. CDR3 residues: CASSLGQGTPYGYTF. In nucleotides, the CDR3 is TGTGCCAGCAGTTTGGGACAGGGGACACCCTATGGCTACACCTTC.

This clone was detected only a few times. The chain is built from TRBV2 and TRBJ1-2, with 8 bases that match TRBD1. With 6 bases clipped from V and 11 bases from J, the junction kept 8 bases outside the gene matches. The CDR3 runs 12 residues. Germline CDR1 is SNHLY and CDR2 is FYNNEI. In DNA form, the CDR3 reads TGTGCCAGCAGCCCATGGACAGGGTTATACACCTTC. Protein: CASSPWTGLYTF.

This clone was seen a single time. The chain joins TRBV6-6 to TRBJ2-4; the match to TRBD1 covers 8 bases. Germline V CDR1 and CDR2: MNHNY, SVGAGI (reference sequence). The CDR3 has 15 residues. Unmatched junction bases numbered 9, after V lost 6 bases and J lost 5 bases. The CDR3 here is CASRMLQGEENIQYF. The CDR3 DNA is TGTGCCAGCAGGATGTTACAGGGGGAGGAAAACATTCAGTACTTC.

This rearrangement joins TRBV7-6 to TRBJ1-5, with 7 nucleotides matching TRBD1. CDR3 size: 13 residues. Germline CDR1 is SGHVS and CDR2 is FNYEAQ. V lost 5 bases to trimming and J lost 7 bases; unmatched junction nucleotides: 5. CDR3 in DNA: TGTGCCAGCAGCCCCCAAGGGGGCCAGCCCCAGCATTTT. Its protein is CASSPQGGQPQHF.

The chain employs TRBV15 and TRBJ2-7, with D possibly matching TRBD2 (6 bases). The CDR3 is 14 amino acids. Germline CDR1 reads LNHNV; CDR2 reads YYDKDF (reference sequence). The V end lost 1 base, the J end lost 1 base, and 8 bases lay between the germline ends. Written as DNA, the CDR3 is TGTGCCACCAGCAGAGGCGGGGTTTCCTACGAGCAGTACTTC. Residues: CATSRGGVSYEQYF.

The chain joins TRBV6-4 to TRBJ2-1; D is possibly TRBD1 or TRBD2 (6 bases each). V lost 5 bases and J 7 bases, leaving 21 bases between the germline ends. The CDR3 extends over 16 amino acids. Germline V gene data show CDR1 as MRHNA and CDR2 as SNTAGT. The CDR3 loop is CASSPFAGGLGNEQFF. The DNA for the CDR3 is TGTGCCAGCAGTCCATTTGCCGGGGGCCTTGGTAATGAGCAGTTCTTC.

The chain joins TRBV28 to TRBJ1-5; D gene ambiguous. Germline V gene sequence: CDR1 MDHEN, CDR2 SYDVKM. V lost 2 bases, J lost 6 bases, and 5 bases lay in between. This CDR3 contains 12 residues. The CDR3 bases are TGTGCCAGCAGTTTAGTGGCTCAGCCCCAGCATTTT. Protein product: CASSLVAQPQHF. Complete variable domain (other parts from reference TRBV28 and TRBJ1-5): DVKVTQSSRYLVKRTGEKVFLECVQDMDHENMFWYRQDPGLGLRLIYFSYDVKMKEKGDIPEGYSVSREKKERFSLILESASTNQTSMYLCASSLVAQPQHFGDGTRLSIL.

For this clone: Other DNA sequences in this sample translate to the same CDR3. V usage is TRBV28 and J usage is TRBJ1-5; maybe TRBD1 (5 bases). V lost 6 bases, J lost 2 bases, and 11 bases lay in between. The CDR3 covers 14 residues. The germline V gene has CDR1 MDHEN and CDR2 SYDVKM. The CDR3 region has the DNA TGTGCCAGCAGCCGTGGGGGTGGCAATCAGCCCCAGCATTTT. This codes for CASSRGGGNQPQHF.

The V call is TRBV4-1, the J call TRBJ1-2; the D gene is possibly TRBD1 (5 bases). The CDR3 totals 14 residues. Germline V gene data show CDR1 as MGHRA and CDR2 as YSYEKL. V shed 1 base and J shed 4 bases, with 10 bases lying between them. CDR3 protein: CASSQVPGLYGYTF. DNA of the CDR3: TGCGCCAGCAGCCAAGTGCCAGGGCTCTATGGCTACACCTTC.

The V call is TRBV10-3, the J call TRBJ2-2; tentatively, D is TRBD2 (6 bases). From germline, CDR1 is ENHRY and CDR2 SYGVKD. This CDR3 has 14 amino acids. V was cut by 7 bases and J by 3 bases, with 12 bases left in between. The chain's CDR3 is CAIKYGEDTGELFF. Here the CDR3 DNA reads TGTGCCATCAAATATGGGGAGGACACCGGGGAGCTGTTTTTT.

V gene TRBV15 combines with J gene TRBJ2-2; D unresolved. Deletions cut 0 bases from V and 9 bases from J, with 5 bases between. Germline V gives CDR1 LNHNV, CDR2 YYDKDF (reference sequence). This CDR3 spans 12 amino acids. CDR3 DNA sequence: TGTGCCACCAGCAGAGATTATCGGGAGCTGTTTTTT. Translation: CATSRDYRELFF.

This clone was recorded once. V usage is TRBV10-3 and J usage is TRBJ1-2, with D perhaps TRBD1 (5 bases). The germline V and J ends were trimmed by 0 bases and 4 bases, with 12 bases remaining between them. This CDR3 is 15 amino acids long. Germline CDR1 ENHRY, CDR2 SYGVKD. Here the CDR3 reads CAISESSGLVYGYTF. In DNA, the CDR3 is TGTGCCATCAGTGAGTCGTCGGGACTCGTCTATGGCTACACCTTC.

The chain has TRBV19 and TRBJ1-5; 9 bases line up with TRBD1. Trimming removed 4 bases from V and 2 bases from J; junction bases left unmatched: 6. Germline V gene lookup returns CDR1 LNHDA and CDR2 SQIVND (reference sequence). CDR3 length: 16 amino acids. The CDR3, as DNA: TGTGCCAGTAGTAGAACAGGGGGCGAGGGCAATCAGCCCCAGCATTTT. This translates into CASSRTGGEGNQPQHF.

The chain is built from TRBV28 and TRBJ1-1; D is unclear. Trimming shortened V by 1 base and J by 4 bases, and 10 bases separated the two germline ends. Germline CDR1 MDHEN, CDR2 SYDVKM. This CDR3 comprises 14 residues. The CDR3 DNA follows: TGTGCCAGCAGTTTATACTCCGGCGGCACTGAAGCTTTCTTT. It codes for CASSLYSGGTEAFF.

The gene calls are TRBV25-1 and TRBJ2-2; D is ambiguous. This CDR3 is built from 14 residues. Looked up from germline, CDR1 is MGHDK and CDR2 is SYGVNS. Trimming shortened V by 6 bases and J by 3 bases, and 11 bases separated the two germline ends. The CDR3 region is CASRGEADTGELFF. CDR3 sequence (DNA): TGTGCCAGCAGGGGTGAAGCTGACACCGGGGAGCTGTTTTTT.

This chain joins TRBV29-1 and TRBJ2-3; 8 positions agree with TRBD2. CDR1 and CDR2 from the germline V gene are SQVTM and ANQGSEA. V lost 2 bases to trimming and J lost 0 bases; unmatched junction nucleotides: 1. The CDR3 runs 14 residues. CDR3 in DNA: TGCAGCGTTGAACGGGGGGGGAGCACAGATACGCAGTATTTT. Its protein product is CSVERGGSTDTQYF.

The chain recombines TRBV7-9 with TRBJ1-5; D gene ambiguous. Trimming shortened V by 1 base and J by 5 bases, and 6 bases separated the two germline ends. The CDR3 totals 13 residues. In germline, CDR1 is SEHNR, CDR2 FQNEAQ (reference sequence). CDR3 region: CASSLGEYQPQHF. Here the CDR3 DNA reads TGTGCCAGCAGCTTAGGAGAGTATCAGCCCCAGCATTTT.

The chain couples TRBV7-9 to TRBJ2-1, with 9 bases aligning to TRBD1. The junction had 15 bases not matched to a gene; V was cut back by 5 bases and J by 7 bases. CDR1 and CDR2 (germline): SEHNR, FQNEAQ (reference sequence). The CDR3 has 17 amino acids. DNA for the CDR3: TGTGCCAGCAGCCGATTAACCGGGACAGGGTCTACAAATGAGCAGTTCTTC. As protein: CASSRLTGTGSTNEQFF.